This entry lists 20 T cell receptor beta chains sequenced from one sample in a study of Ad26.COV2.S vaccination and SARS-CoV-2 variants. The data were produced by immunoSEQ multiplex PCR, yet TCRdb's version contains in-frame clones alone and is incomplete. The table lists around 400,000 clones, over 75% of them singletons. Treatment in this sample: 19 received Ad26.COV2.S at low or high dose, single or two shots; 5 received placebo; per-sample allocation not given. Sampling was done on day 63 after the first vaccine or placebo injection. The sequencing here drew on peripheral blood, taken in a trial of Ad26.COV2.S vaccine versus placebo. Receptors originate from a person aged 18-60 years who received the Ad26.COV2.S COVID-19 vaccine or a placebo.

The chain carries TRBV6-5 and TRBJ1-6, with 9 positions matching TRBD1. The CDR3 extends over 15 amino acids. The ends lost 4 bases at V and 8 bases at J; junction bases unmatched: 6. The germline gives CDR1 MNHEY, CDR2 SVGAGI. In nucleotides, the CDR3 is TGTGCCAGCAGTTCCCTCGGGACAGGGCATTCACCCCTCCACTTT. Translating gives CASSSLGTGHSPLHF.

This clone showed up just once. This rearrangement joins TRBV18 to TRBJ2-1, with D tentatively TRBD1 or TRBD2 (5 bases each). Germline V gene sequence: CDR1 KGHSH, CDR2 LQKENI. CDR3 length equals 15 residues. V lost 6 bases and J lost 3, with 15 bases in between. CDR3 nucleotides: TGTGCCAGCTCTCCGGGGACGGTCCTCTACAATGAGCAGTTCTTC. Its translation: CASSPGTVLYNEQFF.

The rearrangement links TRBV3-1 (or the pseudogene TRBV3-2) to TRBJ1-4; D remains unclear. The CDR3 consists of 12 residues. The ends were cut back, 1 base at V and 8 bases at J, with 5 bases in the middle. Per germline, CDR1 LGHDT and CDR2 YNNKEL (reference sequence). CDR3 region: CASSQVEEKLFF. In DNA, the CDR3 is TGTGCCAGCAGCCAAGTTGAGGAAAAACTGTTTTTT.

This clone was recorded only once. The chain carries TRBV6-5 and TRBJ2-5, with TRBD2 matching 12 bases. The V and J ends lost 3 bases and 5 bases, in that order; junction bases with no gene match: 4. Per germline, CDR1 MNHEY and CDR2 SVGAGI. This CDR3 contains 15 residues. The CDR3 nucleotides read TGTGCCAGCAGTTATCTGACTAGCGGGAGTGAGACCCAGTACTTC. Its translation: CASSYLTSGSETQYF.

The chain has TRBV24-1 and TRBJ2-1; D ambiguous. Germline V CDR1 and CDR2: KGHDR, SFDVKD. V dropped 0 bases and J dropped 10 bases, with 9 bases sitting between them. The CDR3 is made up of 13 amino acids. The CDR3 sequence is CATSDLNIREQFF. CDR3 bases: TGTGCCACCAGTGATTTGAATATCCGGGAGCAGTTCTTC.

The chain couples TRBV7-2 to TRBJ2-7, with 7 bases identical to TRBD1. Germline V gives CDR1 SGHTA, CDR2 FQGNSA. Trimming cost V 0 bases and J 4 bases; bases outside gene matches: 3. The CDR3 contains 14 residues. The CDR3 DNA is TGTGCCAGCAGCTTAGCAGGCAGGGGGTACGAGCAGTACTTC. It yields the protein CASSLAGRGYEQYF. Full variable domain (missing parts from reference TRBV7-2 and TRBJ2-7): GAGVSQSPSNKVTEKGKDVELRCDPISGHTALYWYRQSLGQGLEFLIYFQGNSAPDKSGLPSDRFSAERTGGSVSTLTIQRTQQEDSAVYLCASSLAGRGYEQYFGPGTRLTVT.

Comments on this clone: This sample also contains other DNA sequences that code for the same CDR3. This rearrangement joins TRBV19 to TRBJ1-2; TRBD1 matches 7 bases. Germline values: CDR1 LNHDA, CDR2 SQIVND (reference sequence). J lost 5 bases, V lost 1 base, and 4 bases had no gene match. This CDR3 is 14 amino acids long. The CDR3 region has the DNA TGTGCCAGTAGTATAGTCCAGGGGGGATATGGCTACACCTTC. Protein sequence: CASSIVQGGYGYTF.

The V call is TRBV2, the J call TRBJ1-5; the D gene is possibly TRBD1 (5 bases). The CDR3 totals 16 residues. Trimming removed 5 bases from V and 1 base from J, with 15 bases in between. Germline V gene lookup returns CDR1 SNHLY and CDR2 FYNNEI. The CDR3 sequence: CASSRARTLSNQPQHF. In DNA, the CDR3 is TGTGCCAGCAGTAGAGCCCGGACACTGAGCAATCAGCCCCAGCATTTT.

The chain combines TRBV18 with TRBJ1-1; D may be TRBD1 (5 bases). Germline V gives CDR1 KGHSH, CDR2 LQKENI. The V end lost 3 bases, the J end lost 2 bases, and 16 bases lay between the germline ends. There are 16 residues in the CDR3. CDR3 sequence: CASSPPTGRSNTEAFF. CDR3 coding DNA: TGTGCCAGCTCACCTCCCACAGGAAGAAGCAACACTGAAGCTTTCTTT.

Written as DNA, the CDR3 is TGTGCCAGCAGTAAGCACCGAGGAGCATCCTACAATGAGCAGTTCTTC. This translates into CASSKHRGASYNEQFF. V usage is TRBV27 and J usage is TRBJ2-1; D is unresolved. The ends were cut back, 5 bases at V and 1 base at J, with 15 bases in the middle. CDR3 length equals 16 residues. Germline V gene lookup returns CDR1 MNHEY and CDR2 SMNVEV (reference sequence).

The chain combines TRBV21-1 with TRBJ2-7; the table assigns TRBD1, which was not confirmed against the DNA. TRBV21-1 is a pseudogene segment. The CDR3 loop spans 20 amino acids. The CDR3 DNA follows: TGTGCCAGCAGCAAAGGGGATAAAAAGGACAGGGGGCGAATGAGCTACGAGCAGTACTTC. It is translated as CASSKGDKKDRGRMSYEQYF.

This rearrangement joins TRBV5-4 to TRBJ1-2, with TRBD1 as a possible D gene (5 bases). The CDR3 covers 12 residues. V was pared by 7 bases and J by 5 bases, with 12 bases between. Looked up from germline, CDR1 is SGHNT and CDR2 is YYREEE (reference sequence). In nucleotides, the CDR3 is TGTGCCAGCGGGGGTCAGAGGTATGGCTACACCTTC. This translates into CASGGQRYGYTF.

This sequence joins TRBV24-1 and TRBJ2-3; possibly TRBD2 for D (6 bases). Germline V CDR1 and CDR2: KGHDR, SFDVKD. V was clipped by 11 bases and J by 3 bases, with 14 bases between them. CDR3 length: 13 residues. As DNA, the CDR3 is TGTGCCATCGCTAGCGCCGTAACAGATACGCAGTATTTT. It encodes CAIASAVTDTQYF.

The J gene is TRBJ2-7, the V gene TRBV28, with a possible D match to TRBD2 (5 bases). Trimming removed 7 bases at V and 1 base at J, with 8 bases between. The CDR3 loop spans 12 amino acids. Germline loops: CDR1 MDHEN, CDR2 SYDVKM. CDR3 amino acids: CASTAGSYEQYF. The CDR3 nucleotides read TGTGCCAGCACGGCGGGTTCCTACGAGCAGTACTTC.

About this clone itself: Other DNA sequences from this sample encode an identical CDR3 as well. J is TRBJ2-7 and V is TRBV7-2; no clear D. The CDR3 consists of 12 residues. V lost 3 bases and J 1 base, leaving 4 bases between the germline ends. Germline-derived CDR1 and CDR2 are SGHTA and FQGNSA. CDR3 sequence (DNA): TGTGCCAGCAGCTTGGGGTCCTACGAGCAGTACTTC. Amino acid sequence: CASSLGSYEQYF.

This chain joins TRBV4-2 and TRBJ1-6; D is unresolved. Germline lookup yields CDR1 LGHNA and CDR2 YNFKEQ. Trimming stripped 0 bases from V and 8 bases from J, with 2 bases between. This CDR3 is built from 12 residues. This CDR3 is CASSQDDSPLHF. Written as DNA, the CDR3 is TGTGCCAGCAGCCAAGATGATTCACCCCTCCACTTT.

This sequence joins TRBV5-1 and TRBJ2-2; 10 bases are shared with TRBD2. Trimming at V came to 5 bases and at J to 4 bases, leaving 11 bases not matched to a gene. CDR1 SGHRS and CDR2 YFSETQ come from the germline V gene. This CDR3 has 17 residues. The chain's CDR3 is CASSEAAGGSGTGELFF. CDR3 DNA sequence: TGCGCCAGCAGTGAAGCAGCGGGAGGGTCGGGCACCGGGGAGCTGTTTTTT.

For this clone: The sample holds other DNA sequences that translate to the same CDR3. The chain carries TRBV28 and TRBJ1-2, with no clear D. The V end was cut by 2 bases, the J end by 4 bases, with 5 bases between. This CDR3 is 12 amino acids long. The germline V gene has CDR1 MDHEN and CDR2 SYDVKM. In DNA, the CDR3 is TGTGCCAGCAGTTTAGGTAGCTATGGCTACACCTTC. It specifies CASSLGSYGYTF.

Turning to this clone: Within the sample, other DNA sequences also encode this same CDR3. The J gene is TRBJ2-1, the V gene TRBV6-2 or TRBV6-3; no clear D. Germline V gene sequence: CDR1 MNHEY, CDR2 SVGEGT. The V end was cut by 0 bases, the J end by 6 bases, with 0 bases between. The CDR3 has 11 amino acids. The chain's CDR3 is CASSYSNEQFF. Here the CDR3 DNA reads TGTGCCAGCAGTTACTCCAATGAGCAGTTCTTC.

The V gene is TRBV5-1, the J gene TRBJ2-1, with TRBD1 identical over 7 bases. The germline V gene encodes CDR1 SGHRS and CDR2 YFSETQ. This CDR3 region has 15 residues. V dropped 2 bases and J dropped 2; count of bases not matched to a gene: 4. The CDR3 nucleotides read TGCGCCAGCAGCTTAGCTGACAGGGCCTACAATGAGCAGTTCTTC. This gives the protein CASSLADRAYNEQFF. Full variable domain (missing parts from reference TRBV5-1 and TRBJ2-1): KAGVTQTPRYLIKTRGQQVTLSCSPISGHRSVSWYQQTPGQGLQFLFEYFSETQRNKGNFPGRFSGRQFSNSRSEMNVSTLELGDSALYLCASSLADRAYNEQFFGPGTRLTVL.